The clone carrying this T cell receptor (beta chain) was counted only a few times. Amplification targeted TCR beta CDR3 regions from RNA transcripts. The HTBI primer set drove a first-round RT-PCR of the TCR CDR3. Each CDR3 protein gets one entry after TCRdb re-called the multiplex PCR reads with MiXCR. The table records about 560,000 distinct CDR3 sequences, approximately 15% of them present only once. Stable Graves' hyperthyroidism denoted no ophthalmopathy progression over 18 months. Patients showing uncontrolled infection, other autoimmune disease, pregnancy or lactation were ineligible. Each diagnosis was grounded in clinical symptoms, serum thyroxine and TRAb, thyroid ultrasound, and orbital computed tomography. V was pared by 4 bases and J by 5 bases, with 27 bases between. Germline CDR1 is DFQATT and CDR2 is SNEGSKA (reference sequence). This CDR3 is built from 17 residues. The data originate from a study of T cells in Graves' hyperthyroidism and ophthalmopathy.

The receptor was derived from a woman aged 18-30 years with Graves' hyperthyroidism. The chain combines TRBV20-1 with TRBJ2-7; D gene unclear. Sequenced input: blood. This chain's CDR3 is CSAKDPWSESSLHEQYF. The CDR3 coding sequence is TGCAGTGCTAAAGATCCGTGGTCAGAAAGTTCGTTACACGAGCAGTACTTC.